This TCR beta chain was captured in a study of blood T cell repertoires in COVID-19. Background on the study: The United States, Italy and Spain supplied acute and convalescent COVID-19 samples. T cells, B-cell-depleted T cells, or PBMCs provided the cDNA or gDNA that served as material.

In its sample, this clone was seen once. In the original analysis: Amplification from reference gene primers served as the basis for estimated nucleated cell counts. Only in-frame clones appear in the TCRdb table, and some are missing; sequencing was by immunoSEQ multiplex PCR. That table furnishes V, J and clone size, whereas the DNA furnished D and trimming. This sample has 110,000 to 150,000 clones; 88% occur once, and the top ten carry over 1.5%. V trimming: 5 bases; J trimming: 3 bases; junction bases outside the gene matches: 3. This CDR3 has 13 residues. Germline V gene lookup returns CDR1 SGHDN and CDR2 FVKESK.

This receptor was identified in a man in his 70s with acute or convalescent COVID-19. Sequenced input: peripheral blood. The chain recombines TRBV14 with TRBJ1-2; the match to TRBD1 covers 7 bases. In nucleotides, the CDR3 is TGTGCCAGCAGCTCAGACAGGGACTATGGCTACACCTTC. The encoded protein is CASSSDRDYGYTF.